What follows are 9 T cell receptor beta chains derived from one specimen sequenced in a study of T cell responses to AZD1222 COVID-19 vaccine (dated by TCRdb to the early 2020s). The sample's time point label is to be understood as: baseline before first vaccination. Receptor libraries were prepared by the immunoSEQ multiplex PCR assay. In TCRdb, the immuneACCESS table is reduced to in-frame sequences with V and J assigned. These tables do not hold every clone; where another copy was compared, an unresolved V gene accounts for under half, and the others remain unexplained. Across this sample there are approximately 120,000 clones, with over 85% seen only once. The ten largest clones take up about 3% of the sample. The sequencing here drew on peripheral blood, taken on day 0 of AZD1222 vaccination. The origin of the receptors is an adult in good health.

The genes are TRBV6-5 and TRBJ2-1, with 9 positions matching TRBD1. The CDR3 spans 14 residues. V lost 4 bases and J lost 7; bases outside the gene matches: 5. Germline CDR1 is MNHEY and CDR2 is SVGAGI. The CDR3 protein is CASSSGTGINEQFF. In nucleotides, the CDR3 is TGTGCCAGCAGTTCCGGGACAGGGATAAATGAGCAGTTCTTC.

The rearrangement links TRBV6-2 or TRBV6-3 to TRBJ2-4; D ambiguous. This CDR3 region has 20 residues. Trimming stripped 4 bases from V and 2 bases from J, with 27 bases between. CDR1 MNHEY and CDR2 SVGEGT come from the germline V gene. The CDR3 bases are TGTGCCAGCAGTTGGCGAAATCAGGCTACTGTGGTGGTGTCCAAAAACATTCAGTACTTC. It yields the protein CASSWRNQATVVVSKNIQYF.

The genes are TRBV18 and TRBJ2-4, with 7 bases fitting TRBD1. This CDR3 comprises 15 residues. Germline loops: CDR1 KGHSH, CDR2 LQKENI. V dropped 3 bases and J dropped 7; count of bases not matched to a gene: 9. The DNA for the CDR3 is TGTGCCAGCTCACCCTCGACAGGGAATATGAACATTCAGTACTTC. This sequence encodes CASSPSTGNMNIQYF.

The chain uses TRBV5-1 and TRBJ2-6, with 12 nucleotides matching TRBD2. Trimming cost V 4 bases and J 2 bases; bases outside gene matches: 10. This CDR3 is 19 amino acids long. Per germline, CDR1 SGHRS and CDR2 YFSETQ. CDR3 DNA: TGCGCCAGCAGCCCCCTAACGACTAGCGGGAGCGCTGGGGCCAACGTCCTGACTTTC. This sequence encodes CASSPLTTSGSAGANVLTF.

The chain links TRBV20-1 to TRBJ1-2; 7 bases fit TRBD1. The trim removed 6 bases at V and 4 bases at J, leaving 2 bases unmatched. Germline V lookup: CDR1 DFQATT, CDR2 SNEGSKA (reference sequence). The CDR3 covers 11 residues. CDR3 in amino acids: CSAQGGYGYTF. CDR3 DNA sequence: TGCAGTGCCCAGGGGGGCTATGGCTACACCTTC.

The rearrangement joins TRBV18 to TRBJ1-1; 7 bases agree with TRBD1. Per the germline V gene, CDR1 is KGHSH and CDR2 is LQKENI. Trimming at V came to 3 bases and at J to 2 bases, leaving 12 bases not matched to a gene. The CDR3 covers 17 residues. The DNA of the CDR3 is TGTGCCAGCTCACCTCAGACAGGGCCTGCTGGAAACACTGAAGCTTTCTTT. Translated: CASSPQTGPAGNTEAFF.

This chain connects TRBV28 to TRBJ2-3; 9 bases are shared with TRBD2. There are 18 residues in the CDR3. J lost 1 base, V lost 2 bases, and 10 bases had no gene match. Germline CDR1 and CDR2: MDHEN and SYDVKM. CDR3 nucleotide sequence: TGTGCCAGCAGTTTAAATAGCGGGAGTGGCTTTGGCACAGATACGCAGTATTTT. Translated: CASSLNSGSGFGTDTQYF.

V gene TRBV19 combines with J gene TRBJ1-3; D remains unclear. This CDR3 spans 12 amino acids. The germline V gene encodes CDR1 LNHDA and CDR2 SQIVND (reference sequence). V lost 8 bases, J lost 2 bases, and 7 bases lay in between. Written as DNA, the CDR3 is TGTGCCAGTTTGGCCCCTGGAAACACCATATATTTT. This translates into CASLAPGNTIYF.

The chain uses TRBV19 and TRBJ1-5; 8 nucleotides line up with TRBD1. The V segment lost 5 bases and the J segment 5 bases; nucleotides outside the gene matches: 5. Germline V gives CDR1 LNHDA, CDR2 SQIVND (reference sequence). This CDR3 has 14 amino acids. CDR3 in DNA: TGTGCCAGTAGTGGCAGGGGGCTTTATCAGCCCCAGCATTTT. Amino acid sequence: CASSGRGLYQPQHF. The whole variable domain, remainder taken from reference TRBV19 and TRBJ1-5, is DGGITQSPKYLFRKEGQNVTLSCEQNLNHDAMYWYRQDPGQGLRLIYYSQIVNDFQKGDIAEGYSVSREKKESFPLTVTSAQKNPTAFYLCASSGRGLYQPQHFGDGTRLSIL.